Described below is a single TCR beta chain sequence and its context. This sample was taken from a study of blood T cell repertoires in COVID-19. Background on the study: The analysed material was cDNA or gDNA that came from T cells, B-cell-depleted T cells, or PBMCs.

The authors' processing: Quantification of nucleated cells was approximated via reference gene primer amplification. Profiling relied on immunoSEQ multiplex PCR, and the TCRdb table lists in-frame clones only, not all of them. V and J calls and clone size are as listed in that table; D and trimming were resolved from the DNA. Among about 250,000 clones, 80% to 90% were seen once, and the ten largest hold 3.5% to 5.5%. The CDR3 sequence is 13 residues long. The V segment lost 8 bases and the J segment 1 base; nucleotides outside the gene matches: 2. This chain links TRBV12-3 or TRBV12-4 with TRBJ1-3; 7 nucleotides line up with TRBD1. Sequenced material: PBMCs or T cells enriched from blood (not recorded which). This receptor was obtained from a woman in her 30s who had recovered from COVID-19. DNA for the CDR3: TGTGCCAGCCGGGACAGTTCTGGAAACACCATATATTTT. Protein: CASRDSSGNTIYF.